Given below is one T cell receptor (beta chain) in context. This entry comes from a study of CD8+CD57+ T cells in acquired aplastic anemia. With 4 bases clipped from V and 8 bases from J, the junction kept 4 bases outside the gene matches. Germline CDR1 reads MGHDK; CDR2 reads SYGVNS. The CDR3 has 12 amino acids. Genomic DNA served as template for TCR beta VDJ and CDR3 profiling. TCRdb reprocessed the reads via MiXCR and lists one record per CDR3 protein. The sample has approximately 200,000 distinct CDR3 sequences, 54% seen once; the top ten hold about 15%. The chain combines TRBV25-1 with TRBJ1-2, with 7 nucleotides matching TRBD1. Sequenced input: sorted CD4+, CD8+, or CD8+CD57+ T cells (not recorded which) from PBMCs. This receptor was taken from a human donor in good health, serving as a control. Written as DNA, the CDR3 is TGTGCCAGCAGTGTGACAGGGTGGGGCTACACCTTC. The encoded protein is CASSVTGWGYTF.